This T cell receptor (beta chain) appears in the sequencing data of a study of CD8 T cells in Susac syndrome. RNA in amounts of roughly 0.5 to 1 ug was reverse transcribed with random hexamers. TCRdb itself ran the immunoSEQ multiplex PCR reads through MiXCR, one entry per CDR3 protein. The table lists 150,000 to 250,000 distinct CDR3 sequences, 90% to 95% of them singletons, with about 0.09% in the top ten. Sequencing targeted TCR beta in T cells from blood (CD8+ and CD4+). Trimming at V came to 3 bases and at J to 2 bases, leaving 7 bases not matched to a gene. This CDR3 is built from 16 residues. The germline V gene encodes CDR1 MGHRA and CDR2 YSYEKL.

The chain employs TRBV4-1 and TRBJ2-7; 10 nucleotides line up with TRBD1. The receptor was isolated from a human donor with multiple sclerosis. Source material: CD4+ T cells from PBMCs. In DNA form, the CDR3 reads TGCGCCAGCAGCCATGCAACCGGGACAGGGGCCTACGAGCAGTACTTC. It codes for CASSHATGTGAYEQYF.